These 17 T cell receptor beta chains share one sample of origin, sequenced in a study of cytomegalovirus exposure and HLA in healthy donors. Amplification used 60 Vbeta primers and 13 Jbeta primers. Sequenced by immunoSEQ multiplex PCR; TCRdb stores in-frame clones only, minus some. Of roughly 130,000 clones listed, 8.5% to 10% are singletons. The sequencing input was PBMCs. These receptors were taken from a man between 40 and 49 years old in good health and CMV-seronegative.

This clone was picked up a small number of times. The CDR3 here is CASSLTGGNEKLFF. DNA of the CDR3: TGTGCCAGCAGCTTGACAGGGGGGAATGAAAAACTGTTTTTT. The rearrangement uses TRBV7-9 and TRBJ1-4; 9 nucleotides align to TRBD1. Germline CDR1 SEHNR, CDR2 FQNEAQ (reference sequence). J lost 5 bases, V lost 3 bases, and 1 base had no gene match. The CDR3 has 14 amino acids.

This clone was seen only once. The rearrangement links TRBV10-3 to TRBJ2-2, with 14 bases identical to TRBD2. There are 15 residues in the CDR3. Per germline, CDR1 ENHRY and CDR2 SYGVKD. The trim removed 7 bases at V and 5 bases at J, leaving 3 bases unmatched. Here the CDR3 DNA reads TGTGCCATCAAGCGGACTAGCGGGGGGACCGGGGAGCTGTTTTTT. This encodes CAIKRTSGGTGELFF.

V is TRBV2 and J is TRBJ1-4; D unclear. The germline V gene has CDR1 SNHLY and CDR2 FYNNEI. The CDR3 is made up of 11 amino acids. Trimming stripped 8 bases from V and 8 bases from J, with 9 bases between. The CDR3 coding sequence is TGTGCCAGCTCCCTAGGAGAAAAACTGTTTTTT. Amino acid sequence: CASSLGEKLFF. Variable domain in full (rest from reference TRBV2 and TRBJ1-4): EPEVTQTPSHQVTQMGQEVILRCVPISNHLYFYWYRQILGQKVEFLVSFYNNEISEKSEIFDDQFSVERPDGSNFTLKIRSTKLEDSAMYFCASSLGEKLFFGSGTQLSVL.

The chain uses TRBV5-4 and TRBJ2-5, with D uncertain. The CDR3 is 14 residues long. Germline CDR1 is SGHNT and CDR2 is YYREEE (reference sequence). V lost 4 bases, J lost 2 bases, and 12 bases lay in between. This CDR3 is CASSPDSAQETQYF. CDR3 sequence (DNA): TGTGCCAGCAGCCCTGACTCGGCGCAAGAGACCCAGTACTTC.

The gene calls are TRBV5-6 and TRBJ2-7; no firm D call. V lost 5 bases, J lost 0 bases, and 3 bases lay in between. CDR3 length equals 11 residues. Germline V gene lookup returns CDR1 SGHDT and CDR2 YYEEEE. Here the CDR3 reads CASSYSYEQYF. Written as DNA, the CDR3 is TGTGCCAGCAGTTACTCCTACGAGCAGTACTTC.

This clone was seen only a few times. The rearrangement links TRBV5-1 to TRBJ2-5; possibly TRBD1 for D (5 bases). The CDR3 extends over 14 amino acids. In germline, CDR1 is SGHRS, CDR2 YFSETQ. Trimming took 0 bases from V and 0 from J, leaving 6 bases between them. The CDR3, as DNA: TGCGCCAGCAGCTTGGAGGGGTACCAAGAGACCCAGTACTTC. Translating it yields CASSLEGYQETQYF. Looking up the rest from reference TRBV5-1 and TRBJ2-5 gives the full variable domain: KAGVTQTPRYLIKTRGQQVTLSCSPISGHRSVSWYQQTPGQGLQFLFEYFSETQRNKGNFPGRFSGRQFSNSRSEMNVSTLELGDSALYLCASSLEGYQETQYFGPGTRLLVL.

This clone was recorded a few times. The V and J genes are TRBV27 and TRBJ1-4, with 10 bases aligning to TRBD1. The ends lost 3 bases at V and 7 bases at J; junction bases unmatched: 5. CDR1 is MNHEY, CDR2 SMNVEV, per germline (reference sequence). The CDR3 extends over 15 amino acids. CDR3 nucleotides: TGTGCCAGCAGTTTCGGGACAGGGGAGGGTGAAAAACTGTTTTTT. It specifies CASSFGTGEGEKLFF.

The table lists this clone with a few counts. A read error may produce the germline difference seen at one junction end. CDR3 coding DNA: TGTGCCAATAGTATAGGAGGCAATGAGCAGTTCTTC. Translated: CANSIGGNEQFF. The chain is built from TRBV19 and TRBJ2-1, with D maybe TRBD2 (5 bases). In germline, CDR1 is LNHDA, CDR2 SQIVND (reference sequence). The CDR3 runs to 12 residues.

The chain employs TRBV5-1 and TRBJ2-5; 8 positions agree with TRBD2. V was clipped by 2 bases and J by 1 base; unmatched bases: 7. From germline, CDR1 is SGHRS and CDR2 YFSETQ. This CDR3 contains 16 residues. The DNA of the CDR3 is TGCGCCAGCAGCTTTACTGCGGGGGGTGGCCAAGAGACCCAGTACTTC. It yields the protein CASSFTAGGGQETQYF. Full variable domain (outside the CDR3, taken from reference TRBV5-1 and TRBJ2-5): KAGVTQTPRYLIKTRGQQVTLSCSPISGHRSVSWYQQTPGQGLQFLFEYFSETQRNKGNFPGRFSGRQFSNSRSEMNVSTLELGDSALYLCASSFTAGGGQETQYFGPGTRLLVL.

This clone was seen a handful of times. The CDR3 spells CASSVLPGGTYNEQFF. The CDR3 DNA follows: TGTGCCAGCAGCGTCCTCCCCGGCGGAACCTACAATGAGCAGTTCTTC. The genes are TRBV9 and TRBJ2-1; D gene ambiguous. The V gene's germline CDR1 is SGDLS and CDR2 YYNGEE. The CDR3 consists of 16 residues. V was clipped by 2 bases and J by 2 bases, with 14 bases between them. Full variable domain (missing parts from reference TRBV9 and TRBJ2-1): DSGVTQTPKHLITATGQRVTLRCSPRSGDLSVYWYQQSLDQGLQFLIQYYNGEERAKGNILERFSAQQFPDLHSELNLSSLELGDSALYFCASSVLPGGTYNEQFFGPGTRLTVL.

This clone showed up just a few times. This chain connects TRBV30 to TRBJ2-5; TRBD2 agrees at 11 bases. J lost 11 bases, V lost 3 bases, and 8 bases had no gene match. CDR3 length: 13 residues. Germline V CDR1 and CDR2: GTSNPN, SVGIG (reference sequence). This chain's CDR3 is CAWRLAGGREQYF. CDR3 DNA: TGTGCCTGGAGATTAGCGGGGGGGCGGGAGCAGTACTTC.

This clone appeared a few times. The J gene is TRBJ2-2, the V gene TRBV7-9; 7 bases are a match to TRBD1. The germline V gene has CDR1 SEHNR and CDR2 FQNEAQ (reference sequence). Losses at the gene ends were 3 bases for V and 5 bases for J; bases not matched to a gene: 9. The CDR3 consists of 16 residues. The CDR3: CASSFRQGLGTGELFF. CDR3 in DNA: TGTGCCAGCAGCTTCAGACAGGGATTAGGTACCGGGGAGCTGTTTTTT. The full variable domain, in which reference TRBV7-9 and TRBJ2-2 provide the parts outside the CDR3, is DTGVSQNPRHKITKRGQNVTFRCDPISEHNRLYWYRQTLGQGPEFLTYFQNEAQLEKSRLLSDRFSAERPKGSFSTLEIQRTEQGDSAMYLCASSFRQGLGTGELFFGEGSRLTVL.

The gene calls are TRBV5-4 and TRBJ2-7; D may be TRBD1 (6 bases). Germline V gene data show CDR1 as SGHNT and CDR2 as YYREEE (reference sequence). Trimming stripped 4 bases from V and 6 bases from J, with 11 bases between. The CDR3 loop spans 12 amino acids. The CDR3 protein is CASSPTGVEQYF. The CDR3 DNA is TGTGCCAGCAGCCCGACAGGTGTCGAGCAGTACTTC.

This chain connects TRBV7-2 to TRBJ1-2, with 7 bases fitting TRBD1. Looked up from germline, CDR1 is SGHTA and CDR2 is FQGNSA. The CDR3 is made up of 13 amino acids. With V trimmed by 5 bases and J by 7 bases, 7 bases remained unmatched. The CDR3 here is CASSPAGGVGYTF. CDR3 in DNA: TGTGCCAGCAGCCCTGCAGGGGGTGTTGGCTACACCTTC.

The chain recombines TRBV13 with TRBJ2-5; TRBD1 matches 9 bases. The last part of the DNA fits TRBJ2-7 better; the J call may be wrong. Germline CDR1 reads PRHDT; CDR2 reads FYEKMQ (reference sequence). The length of the CDR3 is 14 residues. The CDR3 DNA reads TGTGCCAGCAGCTTACGACAGGGGGCCTACGAGCAGTACTTC. Amino acids: CASSLRQGAYEQYF.

The chain combines TRBV7-9 with TRBJ2-5, with 7 bases fitting TRBD1. Germline-derived CDR1 and CDR2 are SEHNR and FQNEAQ (reference sequence). V trimming: 5 bases; J trimming: 4 bases; junction bases outside the gene matches: 1. The CDR3 is made up of 12 amino acids. The CDR3 is CASSDRAETQYF. CDR3 in DNA: TGTGCCAGCAGCGACAGGGCAGAGACCCAGTACTTC.

This clone has more than one count but fewer than ten. This sequence joins TRBV5-1 and TRBJ1-1, with D uncertain. There are 14 residues in the CDR3. V was clipped by 7 bases and J by 0 bases, with 13 bases between them. The germline V gene has CDR1 SGHRS and CDR2 YFSETQ. The CDR3 region is CASAFLAVNTEAFF. For the CDR3, the DNA is TGCGCCAGCGCATTCCTAGCAGTGAACACTGAAGCTTTCTTT.